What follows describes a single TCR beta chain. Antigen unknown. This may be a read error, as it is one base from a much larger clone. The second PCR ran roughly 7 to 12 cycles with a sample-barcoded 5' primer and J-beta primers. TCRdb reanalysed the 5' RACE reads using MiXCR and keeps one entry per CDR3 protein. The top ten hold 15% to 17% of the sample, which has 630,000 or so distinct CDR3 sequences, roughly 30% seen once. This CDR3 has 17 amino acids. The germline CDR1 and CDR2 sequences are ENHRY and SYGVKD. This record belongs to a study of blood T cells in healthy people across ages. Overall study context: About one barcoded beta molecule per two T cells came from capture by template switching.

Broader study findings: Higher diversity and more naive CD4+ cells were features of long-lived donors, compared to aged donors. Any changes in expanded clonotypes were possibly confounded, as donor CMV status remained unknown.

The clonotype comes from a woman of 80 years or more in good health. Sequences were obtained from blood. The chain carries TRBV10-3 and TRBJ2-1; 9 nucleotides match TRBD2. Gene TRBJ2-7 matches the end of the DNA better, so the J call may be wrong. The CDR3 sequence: CAISDSRGGSGYNEQYF. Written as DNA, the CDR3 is TGTGCCATCAGTGATTCGCGGGGGGGATCGGGATACAATGAGCAGTACTTC.